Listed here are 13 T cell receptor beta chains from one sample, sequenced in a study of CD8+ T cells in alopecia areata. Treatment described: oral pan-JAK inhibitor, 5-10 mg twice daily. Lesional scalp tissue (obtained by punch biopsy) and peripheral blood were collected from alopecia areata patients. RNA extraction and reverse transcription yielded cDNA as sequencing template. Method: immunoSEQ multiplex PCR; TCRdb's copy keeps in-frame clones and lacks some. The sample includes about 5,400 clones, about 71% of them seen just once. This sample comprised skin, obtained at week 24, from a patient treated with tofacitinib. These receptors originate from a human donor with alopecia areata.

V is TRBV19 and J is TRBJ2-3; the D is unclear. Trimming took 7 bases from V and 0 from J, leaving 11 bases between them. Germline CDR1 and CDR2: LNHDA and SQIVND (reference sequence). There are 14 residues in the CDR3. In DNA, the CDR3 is TGTGCCAGTAAGCTAGTCTCTAGCACAGATACGCAGTATTTT. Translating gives CASKLVSSTDTQYF.

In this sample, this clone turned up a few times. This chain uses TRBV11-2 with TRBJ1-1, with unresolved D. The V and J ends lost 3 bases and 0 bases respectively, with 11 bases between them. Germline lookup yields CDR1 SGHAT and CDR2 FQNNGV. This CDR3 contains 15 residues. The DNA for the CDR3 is TGTGCCAGCAGCTTTGAGGGAACTATGAACACTGAAGCTTTCTTT. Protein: CASSFEGTMNTEAFF.

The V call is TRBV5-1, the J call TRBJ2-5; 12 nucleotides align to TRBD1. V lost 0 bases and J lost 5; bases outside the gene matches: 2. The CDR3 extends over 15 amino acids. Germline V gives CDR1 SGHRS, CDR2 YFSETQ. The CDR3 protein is CASSLAGTGGETQYF. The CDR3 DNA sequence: TGCGCCAGCAGCTTGGCCGGGACAGGGGGCGAGACCCAGTACTTC. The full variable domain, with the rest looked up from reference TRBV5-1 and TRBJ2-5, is KAGVTQTPRYLIKTRGQQVTLSCSPISGHRSVSWYQQTPGQGLQFLFEYFSETQRNKGNFPGRFSGRQFSNSRSEMNVSTLELGDSALYLCASSLAGTGGETQYFGPGTRLLVL.

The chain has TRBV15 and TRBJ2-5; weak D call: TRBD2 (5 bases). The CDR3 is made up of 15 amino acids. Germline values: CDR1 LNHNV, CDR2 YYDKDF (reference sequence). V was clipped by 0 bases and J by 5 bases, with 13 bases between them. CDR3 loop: CATSRDIQDLETQYF. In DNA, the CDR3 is TGTGCCACCAGCAGAGATATTCAGGACTTGGAGACCCAGTACTTC.

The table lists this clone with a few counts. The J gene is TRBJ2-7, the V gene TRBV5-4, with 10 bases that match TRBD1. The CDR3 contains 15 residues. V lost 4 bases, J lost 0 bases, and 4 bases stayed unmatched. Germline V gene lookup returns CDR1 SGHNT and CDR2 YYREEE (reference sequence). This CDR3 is CASSVRTGGSYEQYF. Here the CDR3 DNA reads TGTGCCAGCAGCGTCCGGACAGGGGGCTCCTACGAGCAGTACTTC.

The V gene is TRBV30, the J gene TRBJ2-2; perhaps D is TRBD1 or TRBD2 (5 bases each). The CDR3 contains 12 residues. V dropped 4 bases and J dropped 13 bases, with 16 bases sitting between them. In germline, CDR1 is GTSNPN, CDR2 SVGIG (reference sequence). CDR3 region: CAWTEGPSPLFF. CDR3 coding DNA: TGTGCCTGGACCGAGGGGCCGTCGCCGCTGTTTTTT.

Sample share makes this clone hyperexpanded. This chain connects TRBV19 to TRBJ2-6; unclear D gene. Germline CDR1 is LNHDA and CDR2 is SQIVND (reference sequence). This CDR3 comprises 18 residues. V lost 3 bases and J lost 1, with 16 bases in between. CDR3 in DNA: TGTGCCAGTAGTATGGAGACCCATTCCCCGTCTGGGGCCAACGTCCTGACTTTC. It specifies CASSMETHSPSGANVLTF.

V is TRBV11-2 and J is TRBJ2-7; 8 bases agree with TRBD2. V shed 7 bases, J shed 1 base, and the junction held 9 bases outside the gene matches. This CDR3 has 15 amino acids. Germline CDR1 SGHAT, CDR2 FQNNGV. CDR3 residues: CASKGRTSGSYEQYF. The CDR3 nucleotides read TGTGCCAGCAAAGGCAGAACTAGCGGATCCTACGAGCAGTACTTC. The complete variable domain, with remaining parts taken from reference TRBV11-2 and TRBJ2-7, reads EAGVAQSPRYKIIEKRQSVAFWCNPISGHATLYWYQQILGQGPKLLIQFQNNGVVDDSQLPKDRFSAERLKGVDSTLKIQPAKLEDSAVYLCASKGRTSGSYEQYFGPGTRLTVT.

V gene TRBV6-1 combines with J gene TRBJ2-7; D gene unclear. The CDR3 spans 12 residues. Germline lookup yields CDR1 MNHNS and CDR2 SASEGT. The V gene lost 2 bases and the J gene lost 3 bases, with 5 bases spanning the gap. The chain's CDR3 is CASSEWGYEQYF. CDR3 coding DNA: TGTGCCAGCAGTGAATGGGGCTACGAGCAGTACTTC.

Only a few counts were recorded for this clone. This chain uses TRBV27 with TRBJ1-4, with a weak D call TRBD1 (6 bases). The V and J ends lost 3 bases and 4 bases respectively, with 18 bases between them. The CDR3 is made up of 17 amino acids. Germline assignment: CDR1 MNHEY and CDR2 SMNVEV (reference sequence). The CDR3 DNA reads TGTGCCAGCAGTTTTTACCCCTCGACAGGAGATAATGAAAAACTGTTTTTT. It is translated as CASSFYPSTGDNEKLFF.

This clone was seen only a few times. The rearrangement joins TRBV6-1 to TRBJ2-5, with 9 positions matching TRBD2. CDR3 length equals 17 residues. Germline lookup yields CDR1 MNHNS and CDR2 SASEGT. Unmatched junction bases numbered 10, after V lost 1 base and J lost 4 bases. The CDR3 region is CASSEVMWRGGRETQYF. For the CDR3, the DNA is TGTGCCAGCAGTGAAGTGATGTGGCGGGGGGGCCGAGAGACCCAGTACTTC.

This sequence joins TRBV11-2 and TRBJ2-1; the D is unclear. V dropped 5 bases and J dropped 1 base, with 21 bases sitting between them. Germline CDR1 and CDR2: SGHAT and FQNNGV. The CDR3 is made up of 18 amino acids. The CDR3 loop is CASSPDWTDVGSYNEQFF. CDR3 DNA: TGTGCCAGCAGCCCCGACTGGACCGACGTGGGGTCCTACAATGAGCAGTTCTTC.

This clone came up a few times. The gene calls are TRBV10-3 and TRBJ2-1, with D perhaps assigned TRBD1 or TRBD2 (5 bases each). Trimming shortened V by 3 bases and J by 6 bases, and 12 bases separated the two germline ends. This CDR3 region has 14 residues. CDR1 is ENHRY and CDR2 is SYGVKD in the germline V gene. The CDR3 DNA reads TGTGCCATCAGTGACGAGAAGGGGAGCAATGAGCAGTTCTTC. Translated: CAISDEKGSNEQFF.